The 5 T cell receptor beta chains given below trace back to one sample, sequenced in a study of cytomegalovirus exposure and HLA in healthy donors. The PCR ran on 60 Vbeta and 13 Jbeta primers. Sequencing used immunoSEQ multiplex PCR; TCRdb keeps in-frame clones, though not all of them. The sample includes roughly 150,000 clones, over 70% of them seen just once. Sample: PBMCs. The receptors shown here come from a male donor in good health and CMV-seronegative.

The genes are TRBV5-1 and TRBJ2-1, with a weak D call TRBD2 (5 bases). CDR1 and CDR2 from the germline V gene are SGHRS and YFSETQ. The CDR3 is made up of 19 amino acids. Trimming shortened V by 0 bases and J by 3 bases, and 22 bases separated the two germline ends. DNA of the CDR3: TGCGCCAGCAGCTTGGATCCCTCAAGTTACAGCACTAGCTACAATGAGCAGTTCTTC. This translates into CASSLDPSSYSTSYNEQFF.

This chain connects TRBV7-9 to TRBJ2-1; TRBD1 matches 8 bases. The CDR3 runs 13 residues. From germline, CDR1 is SEHNR and CDR2 FQNEAQ (reference sequence). The trim removed 4 bases at V and 13 bases at J, leaving 9 bases unmatched. CDR3 amino acids: CASSSSGQAIQFF. CDR3 in DNA: TGTGCCAGCAGCTCTTCGGGACAGGCCATACAGTTCTTC.

This rearrangement joins TRBV28 to TRBJ2-1; 7 nucleotides match TRBD2. Germline CDR1 is MDHEN and CDR2 is SYDVKM. The ends lost 3 bases at V and 10 bases at J; junction bases unmatched: 15. The length of the CDR3 is 16 residues. CDR3 amino acids: CASSFLVGGPKREQFF. In nucleotides, the CDR3 is TGTGCCAGCAGTTTCTTGGTGGGAGGGCCTAAAAGGGAGCAGTTCTTC.

The chain joins TRBV2 to TRBJ2-7; 13 bases agree with TRBD2. CDR1 is SNHLY, CDR2 FYNNEI, per germline. V gave up 7 bases and J gave up 2 bases; unmatched junction bases: 5. The CDR3 contains 15 residues. CDR3 sequence (DNA): TGTGCCAGCACCCGACTAGCGGGAGGTACCTACGAGCAGTACTTC. Translating gives CASTRLAGGTYEQYF.

This rearrangement joins TRBV28 to TRBJ1-4; 8 bases map to TRBD1. The CDR3 covers 15 residues. Germline CDR1 and CDR2: MDHEN and SYDVKM. Trimming removed 6 bases from V and 5 bases from J; junction bases left unmatched: 8. This chain's CDR3 is CASSVPGQENEKLFF. The CDR3 DNA sequence: TGTGCCAGCAGCGTACCGGGACAGGAGAATGAAAAACTGTTTTTT.